This T cell receptor beta chain originates from a study of graft-versus-host responses after intestinal transplantation. TCRdb's table, derived via immunoSEQ multiplex PCR, lists solely in-frame clones and lacks some. Altogether 20,000 to 30,000 clones are present, 70% to 90% being singletons, with the ten largest covering roughly 0.99%. Trimming stripped 6 bases from V and 6 bases from J, with 8 bases between. The germline V gene encodes CDR1 SGHDN and CDR2 FVKESK. The length of the CDR3 is 11 residues. The chain links TRBV14 to TRBJ2-5; D is ambiguous. The receptor was isolated from a human patient who received an intestinal transplant, so some T cells may come from the graft donor. This specimen consisted of PBMCs, obtained just over 450 days after intestinal transplant. CDR3 in DNA: TGTGCCAGCAGTCCTATACAGACCCAGTACTTC. Its protein product is CASSPIQTQYF. The full variable domain, with the rest looked up from reference TRBV14 and TRBJ2-5, is EAGVTQFPSHSVIEKGQTVTLRCDPISGHDNLYWYRRVMGKEIKFLLHFVKESKQDESGMPNNRFLAERTGGTYSTLKVQPAELEDSGVYFCASSPIQTQYFGPGTRLLVL.